This T cell receptor (beta chain) appears in the sequencing data of a study of identical twins (TCRdb year 2016). Study-level background: To test whether fetal clonotypes persist, this study deep-sequenced TCR alpha and beta repertoires from monozygotic twins, from unrelated adults of various ages, and from cord blood. To rule out contamination, the twin experiments were replicated at different times with different library preparation protocols. The investigation overall reported the following: In monozygotic twins, recombination models systematically underestimated out-of-frame TCR alpha sharing, but the models matched the sharing seen between unrelated individuals. Because the same donors could not be followed over many years, the conclusions relied on cross-sectional statistical analysis. Compared with coincidental sharing between unrelated individuals, an excess of low generation-probability sequences was observed among out-of-frame TCR alpha sequences shared between twins. Fewer insertions were carried by abundant cord blood beta clonotypes, a similar but weaker trend appeared in young adult naive repertoires, and no such trend appeared in memory repertoires. Zero-insertion analyses could be partly confounded by invariant T cells such as MAIT and iNKT, although diverse VJ usage argued against such confounding for most clonotypes. The excess sharing between twins in beta out-of-frame sequences was weaker because fewer shared sequences reduced the signal-to-noise ratio.

The library was produced with 5' RACE. The listed sequencing device is Illumina HiSeq 2000. A universal primer binding site was introduced by template switching, and a unique molecular identifier was present in the final cDNA, enabling accurate counting of TCR cDNA molecules. Specific primers in the conserved constant-segment region were used to synthesize first-strand cDNA for TCR alpha and beta chains. To control for contamination, every cDNA library was double barcoded, receiving both a SMART-Mk sample barcode and Illumina barcodes. Two successive PCR steps introduced TruSeq adapter sequences along with Illumina sample barcodes. Sequencing of the TCR alpha and beta cDNA libraries was done on the Illumina HiSeq platform using custom primers. In the original analysis: MiGEC was used to process raw reads and extract unique molecular identifiers, and MiXCR was used to find CDR3 positions. Recombination models were inferred per individual with the repgenHMM and IGoR tools using an EM algorithm. Shared clonotypes were analyzed with the tcR package in R, and sharing was normalized by the product of cloneset sizes. Out-of-frame nonproductive sequences were analyzed to study raw recombination free of thymic and clonal selection effects. Using fastp trimming at Q25 and MiXCR clonotype assembly, TCRdb reanalyzed the public sequencing data and kept in-frame beta chains. Each CDR3 protein appears once, grouped with its most common genes and DNA. These V and J calls rely on TCRdb rather than the paper's analysis. Recorded for this sample are 550,000 to 800,000 distinct CDR3 sequences; under 8.5% of them occurred a single time. The top ten hold less than 2% of the sample.

Notes on this clonotype: Its antigen has not been determined. The record has no base qualities; no much larger clone is one base away.

Every donor was a healthy Caucasian. The twin cohort consisted of three pairs of female monozygotic twins, all aged 18 to 29 years. The RNA used for TCR libraries was isolated from peripheral blood mononuclear cells. This sample was shared with a second study, whose subject was yellow fever vaccine responses in identical twins. Looking at the second paper: The T cell response to vaccination in identical twins was reported by the authors to appear partly convergent and partly personalized. In identical twins, the study followed T cell clones that responded to the vaccine with precision.

The receptor was derived from a woman aged 18-35 years in good health. Source material: PBMCs.

The CDR3 protein is CASSWAGTGFLSRNSPLHF. In nucleotides, the sequence is TGCGCCAGCAGCTGGGCCGGGACAGGGTTTCTCTCGCGGAATTCACCCCTCCACTTT. Recombination connected TRBV5-1 to TRBJ1-6; 9 bases in between match TRBD1. The CDR3 runs 19 amino acids, cysteine and phenylalanine included. Here the CDR3 DNA is all that survives: 57 bases in frame from base 1. From V the trimming removes 3 bases and from J it removes 7 bases, while the gene matches leave 17 bases of the junction unaccounted for. The germline V gene sets CDR1 to SGHRS and CDR2 to YFSETQ.